These 25 T cell receptor beta chains were all obtained from the same sample, sequenced in a study of identical twins. TCRdb processed the 5' RACE reads anew with MiXCR; each CDR3 protein has one entry. The sample shows a few hundred thousand distinct CDR3 sequences, about 10% of them seen only once. The source material was naive T cells sorted from blood. The receptors derive from a woman between 45 and 60 years old in good health.

The V and J genes are TRBV20-1 and TRBJ2-1; TRBD2 matches 10 bases. CDR1 is DFQATT and CDR2 is SNEGSKA in the germline V gene (reference sequence). This CDR3 has 15 residues. J was trimmed by 5 bases and V by 3 bases; bases with no gene match: 7. CDR3 coding DNA: TGCAGTGCTAGGGGAGCTAGCGGGAGCCACAATGAGCAGTTCTTC. Amino acid sequence: CSARGASGSHNEQFF.

Details on this clonotype: This may be a read error, as it is one base from a much larger clone. V usage is TRBV12-3 or TRBV12-4 and J usage is TRBJ1-5, with D tentatively TRBD1 (5 bases). The CDR3 covers 13 residues. The CDR3 sequence: CACSLTVNQPQHF. CDR3 DNA: TGTGCCTGCAGTTTGACAGTCAATCAGCCCCAGCATTTT.

This clonotype was counted a few times. The chain uses TRBV3-1 and TRBJ2-7; 8 bases line up with TRBD1. Germline V gene sequence: CDR1 LGHDT, CDR2 YNNKEL (reference sequence). The V segment lost 2 bases and the J segment 5 bases; nucleotides outside the gene matches: 5. The CDR3 spans 14 residues. CDR3 sequence reads: CASSQYRGDNEQYF. CDR3 bases: TGTGCCAGCAGCCAATACAGGGGGGACAACGAGCAGTACTTC.

In this sample, this clonotype turned up many times. The chain joins TRBV11-2 to TRBJ2-2; no firm D call. The germline CDR1 and CDR2 sequences are SGHAT and FQNNGV. The V gene lost 5 bases and the J gene lost 4 bases, with 11 bases spanning the gap. The CDR3 spans 14 residues. This CDR3 is CASSLRVLTGELFF. The CDR3 DNA sequence: TGTGCCAGCAGCCTGCGAGTTCTCACCGGGGAGCTGTTTTTT.

J is TRBJ2-3 and V is TRBV10-1; TRBD2 aligns across 7 bases. V lost 3 bases, J lost 2 bases, and 5 bases stayed unmatched. The CDR3 totals 15 residues. Per germline, CDR1 WNHNN and CDR2 SYGVQD (reference sequence). CDR3 sequence (DNA): TGCGCCAGCAGTGAAGAGCGGGGCCACACAGATACGCAGTATTTT. It codes for CASSEERGHTDTQYF.

This clonotype was recorded at least ten times. The chain is built from TRBV20-1 and TRBJ2-7; possible D gene TRBD2, 6 bases. The V end was cut by 3 bases, the J end by 0 bases, with 15 bases between. The CDR3 covers 15 residues. Germline CDR1 is DFQATT and CDR2 is SNEGSKA (reference sequence). The DNA for the CDR3 is TGCAGTGCTAGGGCTGGACTAAGGGACTCCTACGAGCAGTACTTC. Its translation: CSARAGLRDSYEQYF.

The chain recombines TRBV5-5 with TRBJ2-5; the D gene could be TRBD1 or TRBD2 (5 bases each). V lost 2 bases and J lost 2, with 22 bases in between. Germline CDR1 reads SGHKS; CDR2 reads YYEKEE (reference sequence). The CDR3 consists of 18 residues. For the CDR3, the DNA is TGTGCCAGCAGCTTTTCCGCCGGGGCAGGGTCAGTGCAAGAGACCCAGTACTTC. It specifies CASSFSAGAGSVQETQYF. Combining the CDR3 with reference TRBV5-5 and TRBJ2-5 gives the whole variable domain DAGVTQSPTHLIKTRGQQVTLRCSPISGHKSVSWYQQVLGQGPQFIFQYYEKEERGRGNFPDRFSARQFPNYSSELNVNALLLGDSALYLCASSFSAGAGSVQETQYFGPGTRLLVL.

This clonotype was picked up many times. This chain connects TRBV29-1 to TRBJ1-4; weak D call: TRBD1 (5 bases). The length of the CDR3 is 14 residues. Germline V gives CDR1 SQVTM, CDR2 ANQGSEA. Trimming took off 6 bases at V and 4 bases at J, with 15 bases between the two ends. The CDR3 loop is CSVVRGGSNEKLFF. CDR3 bases: TGCAGCGTCGTCCGGGGCGGAAGTAATGAAAAACTGTTTTTT.

The chain is built from TRBV27 and TRBJ2-1; TRBD2 is a possible D gene (6 bases). Germline V gene lookup returns CDR1 MNHEY and CDR2 SMNVEV (reference sequence). CDR3 length: 15 residues. V gave up 5 bases and J gave up 3 bases, with 14 bases separating them. CDR3 sequence reads: CASSRKCGNYNEQFF. The CDR3 nucleotides read TGTGCCAGCAGTCGGAAGTGCGGGAACTACAATGAGCAGTTCTTC.

In its sample, this clonotype was seen a few times. J is TRBJ2-1 and V is TRBV7-3; the D gene is possibly TRBD2 (6 bases). This CDR3 has 14 residues. In germline, CDR1 is SGHTA, CDR2 FQGTGA. V was pared by 5 bases and J by 9 bases, with 17 bases between. The chain's CDR3 is CASSPLGLPGEQFF. CDR3 nucleotides: TGTGCCAGCAGCCCATTGGGACTCCCCGGTGAGCAGTTCTTC.

The CDR3 DNA follows: TGTGCCAGCAGTGCTCGGCTAGCGGCTCCCACCGGGGAGCTGTTTTTT. It specifies CASSARLAAPTGELFF. The chain couples TRBV9 to TRBJ2-2, with TRBD2 identical over 7 bases. Germline V gene data show CDR1 as SGDLS and CDR2 as YYNGEE. Trimming cost V 5 bases and J 4 bases; bases outside gene matches: 11. The CDR3 contains 16 residues.

A few counts support this clonotype. V is TRBV28 and J is TRBJ2-5, with 7 positions matching TRBD1. The CDR3 has 14 amino acids. Per the germline V gene, CDR1 is MDHEN and CDR2 is SYDVKM. J was trimmed by 7 bases and V by 2 bases; bases with no gene match: 7. CDR3 amino acids: CASSLRDRAPTQYF. CDR3 sequence (DNA): TGTGCCAGCAGTTTAAGGGACAGAGCACCGACCCAGTACTTC.

CDR3: CASSLASKSGEQFF. CDR3 nucleotides: TGTGCCAGCAGCTTAGCATCGAAATCGGGGGAGCAGTTCTTC. V gene TRBV7-6 combines with J gene TRBJ2-1; possibly TRBD2 for D (5 bases). V dropped 0 bases and J dropped 10 bases, with 13 bases sitting between them. Per the germline V gene, CDR1 is SGHVS and CDR2 is FNYEAQ. This CDR3 spans 14 amino acids.

A few counts support this clonotype. This chain joins TRBV12-3 or TRBV12-4 and TRBJ2-1; 14 bases match TRBD2. V lost 11 bases, J lost 9 bases, and 9 bases stayed unmatched. The CDR3 is 14 amino acids. CDR3 region: CASWGLAGAGEQFF. The DNA of the CDR3 is TGTGCCTCCTGGGGACTAGCGGGAGCGGGTGAGCAGTTCTTC.

V gene TRBV19 combines with J gene TRBJ2-7; D is uncertain. CDR1 and CDR2 from the germline V gene are LNHDA and SQIVND (reference sequence). V lost 0 bases and J lost 0, with 9 bases in between. There are 15 residues in the CDR3. The CDR3 loop reads CASSIERQTSYEQYV. In DNA form, the CDR3 reads TGTGCCAGTAGTATAGAAAGGCAGACCTCCTACGAGCAGTACGTC.

This clonotype was counted many times. This chain uses TRBV3-1 with TRBJ1-2; D not resolved. V was pared by 0 bases and J by 4 bases, with 9 bases between. CDR1 and CDR2 from the germline V gene are LGHDT and YNNKEL (reference sequence). The CDR3 has 14 residues. DNA for the CDR3: TGTGCCAGCAGCCAAGAACAATCGCCCTATGGCTACACCTTC. Its protein is CASSQEQSPYGYTF. Complete variable domain (other parts from reference TRBV3-1 and TRBJ1-2): DTAVSQTPKYLVTQMGNDKSIKCEQNLGHDTMYWYKQDSKKFLKIMFSYNNKELIINETVPNRFSPKSPDKAHLNLHINSLELGDSAVYFCASSQEQSPYGYTFGSGTRLTVV.

The rearrangement uses TRBV6-5 and TRBJ2-7; TRBD2 matches 14 bases. Germline CDR1 reads MNHEY; CDR2 reads SVGAGI. This CDR3 is 18 amino acids long. V shed 4 bases and J 0 bases; nucleotides not matched to a gene: 8. The CDR3 here is CASSSLTSGRVSSYEQYF. The CDR3 DNA sequence: TGTGCCAGCAGTTCCCTGACTAGCGGGAGGGTTAGCTCCTACGAGCAGTACTTC.

The genes are TRBV20-1 and TRBJ2-3; 7 bases align to TRBD1. CDR3 length: 15 residues. Germline V gives CDR1 DFQATT, CDR2 SNEGSKA (reference sequence). J lost 1 base, V lost 1 base, and 5 bases had no gene match. The CDR3 here is CSARVPQGRTDTQYF. The CDR3 region has the DNA TGCAGTGCTAGAGTTCCACAGGGGCGCACAGATACGCAGTATTTT.

The chain uses TRBV29-1 and TRBJ1-1, with D perhaps matching TRBD1 (5 bases). The CDR3 spans 14 residues. The V end was cut by 6 bases, the J end by 0 bases, with 14 bases between. Germline lookup yields CDR1 SQVTM and CDR2 ANQGSEA. The CDR3 is CSVNELQVNTEAFF. DNA for the CDR3: TGCAGCGTGAACGAATTACAGGTGAACACTGAAGCTTTCTTT.

This clonotype was counted many times. The rearrangement uses TRBV7-8 and TRBJ1-1, with a tentative D call TRBD1 (5 bases). This CDR3 has 15 residues. Trimming pared 3 bases from V and 1 base from J, leaving 12 bases between. Germline lookup yields CDR1 SGHVS and CDR2 FQNEAQ. CDR3 loop: CASSLGGAWNTEAFF. DNA for the CDR3: TGTGCCAGCAGCTTGGGAGGGGCGTGGAACACTGAAGCTTTCTTT.

At least ten counts were recorded for this clonotype. The gene calls are TRBV7-8 and TRBJ2-7, with D possibly being TRBD1 (6 bases). The CDR3 covers 15 residues. CDR1 is SGHVS, CDR2 FQNEAQ, per germline. V dropped 3 bases and J dropped 6 bases, with 18 bases sitting between them. This CDR3 reads CASSFSQGILSEQYV. CDR3 bases: TGTGCCAGCAGCTTCTCACAGGGAATCCTGAGCGAGCAGTACGTC.

This clonotype was counted a few times. The chain couples TRBV5-1 to TRBJ2-1, with TRBD1 as a possible D gene (5 bases). V lost 4 bases to trimming and J lost 3 bases, with 14 bases between them. Germline CDR1 and CDR2: SGHRS and YFSETQ. The length of the CDR3 is 15 residues. CDR3 coding DNA: TGCGCCAGCAGCGGAACGACAGCCAACTACAATGAGCAGTTCTTC. It translates to CASSGTTANYNEQFF.

This rearrangement joins TRBV7-3 to TRBJ2-2, with TRBD2 matching over 7 bases. Germline-derived CDR1 and CDR2 are SGHTA and FQGTGA. Trimming cost V 2 bases and J 2 bases; bases outside gene matches: 2. This CDR3 has 15 residues. CDR3 DNA sequence: TGTGCCAGCAGCTTAGGGACTACCAACACCGGGGAGCTGTTTTTT. It encodes CASSLGTTNTGELFF.

Ten or more counts support this clonotype. The chain couples TRBV29-1 to TRBJ2-5; D is unclear. The CDR3 is 14 residues long. Between the trimmed V and J ends, which lost 8 bases and 5 bases, there was a span of 21 bases. Germline V gene data show CDR1 as SQVTM and CDR2 as ANQGSEA. The DNA of the CDR3 is TGCAGCACATCCGGGTCCCAAAGAAAGGAGACCCAGTACTTC. Translation: CSTSGSQRKETQYF.

The genes are TRBV7-8 and TRBJ2-1; 8 bases fit TRBD2. The CDR3 consists of 16 residues. Germline CDR1 SGHVS, CDR2 FQNEAQ. J gave up 0 bases and V 5 bases, and 6 bases lay outside the gene matches. CDR3 region: CASSQDLAGSYNEQFF. CDR3 DNA sequence: TGTGCCAGCAGCCAAGATCTAGCGGGCTCCTACAATGAGCAGTTCTTC.